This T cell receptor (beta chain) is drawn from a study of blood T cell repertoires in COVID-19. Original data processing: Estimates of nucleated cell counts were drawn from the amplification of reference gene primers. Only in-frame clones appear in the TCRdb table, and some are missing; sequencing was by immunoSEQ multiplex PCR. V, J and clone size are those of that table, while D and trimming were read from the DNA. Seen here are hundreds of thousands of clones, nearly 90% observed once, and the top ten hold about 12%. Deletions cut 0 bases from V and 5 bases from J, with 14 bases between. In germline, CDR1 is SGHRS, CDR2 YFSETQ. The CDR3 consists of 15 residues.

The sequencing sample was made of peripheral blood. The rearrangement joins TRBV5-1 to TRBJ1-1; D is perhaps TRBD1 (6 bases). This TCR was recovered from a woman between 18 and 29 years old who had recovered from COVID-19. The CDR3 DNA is TGCGCCAGCAGCTTGGCCGCGGGGGCCCGGACTGAAGCTTTCTTT. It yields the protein CASSLAAGARTEAFF. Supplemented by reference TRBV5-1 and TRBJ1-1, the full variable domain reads KAGVTQTPRYLIKTRGQQVTLSCSPISGHRSVSWYQQTPGQGLQFLFEYFSETQRNKGNFPGRFSGRQFSNSRSEMNVSTLELGDSALYLCASSLAAGARTEAFFGQGTRLTVV.